These T cell receptor beta chains were read from a single sample in a study of blood T cell repertoires in COVID-19. Clones were read by immunoSEQ multiplex PCR, and TCRdb kept only the in-frame ones, dropping some. The table records some 200,000 clones, 86% of them present only once. Sequenced: PBMCs or T cells enriched from blood (not recorded which). These receptors all come from a woman between 45 and 60 years old in a cohort exposed to, infected with or recovered from COVID-19 (not recorded which). Each CDR3 is given with its conserved first and last residue. Each record gives: clone size, D gene, CDR3 length, J gene, V gene, CDR3 protein, CDR3 DNA. A D gene is named only where the DNA matches it firmly. Part of the rows lack a size; the others show once, few, many or a class for expanded clones.

clone_size: once
d_call: NA
cdr3_length: 16
j_call: TRBJ2-3
v_call: TRBV19
cdr3_aa: CASSIGGVGGVDTQYF
cdr3_nt: TGTGCCAGTAGTATTGGAGGGGTCGGGGGTGTTGATACGCAGTATTTT

clone_size: NA
d_call: NA
cdr3_length: 13
j_call: TRBJ2-7
v_call: TRBV29-1
cdr3_aa: CSVGRSSSYEQYF
cdr3_nt: TGCAGCGTTGGACGGAGCTCTTCCTACGAGCAGTACTTC

clone_size: few
d_call: NA
cdr3_length: 17
j_call: TRBJ1-1
v_call: TRBV15
cdr3_aa: CATSRDGAQGLNTEAFF
cdr3_nt: TGTGCCACCAGCAGAGATGGTGCGCAGGGCTTGAACACTGAAGCTTTCTTT

clone_size: NA
d_call: TRBD1
cdr3_length: 14
j_call: TRBJ1-5
v_call: TRBV29-1
cdr3_aa: CSVQTGTASQPQHF
cdr3_nt: TGCAGCGTTCAGACAGGGACGGCTTCTCAGCCCCAGCATTTT

clone_size: NA
d_call: NA
cdr3_length: 17
j_call: TRBJ2-3
v_call: TRBV3-1/TRBV3-2
cdr3_aa: CASSQDLAGPPTDTQYF
cdr3_nt: TGTGCCAGCAGCCAAGATTTGGCGGGGCCCCCCACAGATACGCAGTATTTT

clone_size: NA
d_call: TRBD1
cdr3_length: 14
j_call: TRBJ1-2
v_call: TRBV30
cdr3_aa: CAWSLGTGAYGYTF
cdr3_nt: TGTGCCTGGAGTTTGGGGACAGGGGCCTATGGCTACACCTTC

clone_size: NA
d_call: TRBD1
cdr3_length: 18
j_call: TRBJ1-3
v_call: TRBV5-4
cdr3_aa: CASSYGGQGIMAGNTIYF
cdr3_nt: TGTGCCAGCAGCTATGGAGGACAGGGTATTATGGCTGGAAACACCATATATTTT

clone_size: once
d_call: NA
cdr3_length: 14
j_call: TRBJ2-7
v_call: TRBV3-1/TRBV3-2
cdr3_aa: CASSQDSGSYEQYF
cdr3_nt: TGTGCCAGCAGCCAAGATTCGGGTTCCTACGAGCAGTACTTC

clone_size: once
d_call: NA
cdr3_length: 12
j_call: TRBJ1-2
v_call: TRBV19
cdr3_aa: CASNHRDYGYTF
cdr3_nt: TGTGCCAGTAACCACAGGGACTATGGCTACACCTTC

clone_size: NA
d_call: TRBD2
cdr3_length: 13
j_call: TRBJ2-5
v_call: TRBV4-2
cdr3_aa: CASSSSGGETQYF
cdr3_nt: TGTGCCAGCAGTTCTAGCGGGGGGGAGACCCAGTACTTC

clone_size: NA
d_call: TRBD2
cdr3_length: 18
j_call: TRBJ2-3
v_call: TRBV7-9
cdr3_aa: CASSRNTRLAGGRDTQYF
cdr3_nt: TGTGCCAGCAGCCGAAATACTAGACTAGCGGGGGGTAGGGATACGCAGTATTTT

clone_size: NA
d_call: NA
cdr3_length: 13
j_call: TRBJ1-1
v_call: TRBV30
cdr3_aa: CAWSVSRNTEAFF
cdr3_nt: TGTGCCTGGAGTGTTAGCAGGAACACTGAAGCTTTCTTT

clone_size: NA
d_call: NA
cdr3_length: 14
j_call: TRBJ1-4
v_call: TRBV5-4
cdr3_aa: CASSDSATNEKLFF
cdr3_nt: TGTGCCAGCAGCGACAGCGCAACTAATGAAAAACTGTTTTTT

clone_size: NA
d_call: TRBD2
cdr3_length: 16
j_call: TRBJ2-7
v_call: TRBV4-2
cdr3_aa: CASSGGASGGKYEQYF
cdr3_nt: TGTGCCAGCAGCGGGGGCGCTAGCGGGGGGAAGTACGAGCAGTACTTC

clone_size: NA
d_call: NA
cdr3_length: 17
j_call: TRBJ2-3
v_call: TRBV4-1
cdr3_aa: CASSQAFGGPGADTQYF
cdr3_nt: TGCGCCAGCAGCCAAGCCTTCGGGGGGCCGGGGGCAGATACGCAGTATTTT

clone_size: NA
d_call: NA
cdr3_length: 14
j_call: TRBJ2-5
v_call: TRBV7-8
cdr3_aa: CASSPGTSQETQYF
cdr3_nt: TGTGCCAGCAGCCCAGGGACATCTCAAGAGACCCAGTACTTC

clone_size: few
d_call: NA
cdr3_length: 13
j_call: TRBJ1-1
v_call: TRBV7-2
cdr3_aa: CASSLIERVEAFF
cdr3_nt: TGTGCCAGCAGCTTAATAGAACGGGTAGAAGCTTTCTTT

clone_size: NA
d_call: TRBD1
cdr3_length: 16
j_call: TRBJ2-1
v_call: TRBV6-1
cdr3_aa: CASSEPSGTGINEQFF
cdr3_nt: TGTGCCAGCAGTGAGCCCTCCGGGACAGGGATCAATGAGCAGTTCTTC

clone_size: NA
d_call: NA
cdr3_length: 12
j_call: TRBJ1-2
v_call: TRBV24-1
cdr3_aa: CATSVSGYGYTF
cdr3_nt: TGTGCCACCAGTGTTTCAGGGTATGGCTACACCTTC

clone_size: NA
d_call: NA
cdr3_length: 15
j_call: TRBJ1-2
v_call: TRBV30
cdr3_aa: CAWREQGTFTYGYTF
cdr3_nt: TGTGCCTGGAGGGAACAGGGAACTTTTACCTATGGCTACACCTTC

clone_size: NA
d_call: NA
cdr3_length: 18
j_call: TRBJ2-2
v_call: TRBV6-2/TRBV6-3
cdr3_aa: CASSYGHPGGVATGELFF
cdr3_nt: TGTGCCAGCAGTTACGGGCATCCCGGCGGGGTAGCGACCGGGGAGCTGTTTTTT

clone_size: NA
d_call: TRBD1
cdr3_length: 14
j_call: TRBJ1-1
v_call: TRBV19
cdr3_aa: CASRGPGGRTEAFF
cdr3_nt: TGTGCCAGTAGGGGACCAGGGGGCCGAACTGAAGCTTTCTTT

clone_size: NA
d_call: TRBD1
cdr3_length: 14
j_call: TRBJ1-1
v_call: TRBV27
cdr3_aa: CASRRTGGLSEAFF
cdr3_nt: TGTGCCAGCAGGCGGACAGGGGGTTTATCTGAAGCTTTCTTT

clone_size: NA
d_call: NA
cdr3_length: 15
j_call: TRBJ1-2
v_call: TRBV13
cdr3_aa: CASSLGFGSGYGYTF
cdr3_nt: TGTGCCAGCAGCTTAGGGTTCGGGAGTGGCTATGGCTACACCTTC

clone_size: NA
d_call: TRBD1
cdr3_length: 15
j_call: TRBJ2-1
v_call: TRBV4-1
cdr3_aa: CASSRSGTGSDEQFF
cdr3_nt: TGCGCCAGCAGCCGGTCCGGGACAGGGTCCGATGAGCAGTTCTTC

clone_size: NA
d_call: NA
cdr3_length: 13
j_call: TRBJ2-5
v_call: TRBV19
cdr3_aa: CASSSTGQETQYF
cdr3_nt: TGTGCCAGTAGTAGTACGGGCCAAGAGACCCAGTACTTC

clone_size: NA
d_call: TRBD2
cdr3_length: 17
j_call: TRBJ2-3
v_call: TRBV18
cdr3_aa: CASSPRSGTSGTDTQYF
cdr3_nt: TGTGCCAGCTCACCACGCTCAGGGACTAGCGGCACAGATACGCAGTATTTT

clone_size: NA
d_call: NA
cdr3_length: 11
j_call: TRBJ2-1
v_call: TRBV9
cdr3_aa: CASSVGGEQFF
cdr3_nt: TGTGCCAGCAGCGTGGGCGGGGAGCAGTTCTTC

clone_size: NA
d_call: TRBD1
cdr3_length: 15
j_call: TRBJ2-2
v_call: TRBV5-4
cdr3_aa: CASSLSGTEAGELFF
cdr3_nt: TGTGCCAGCAGCTTGTCCGGGACAGAGGCCGGGGAGCTGTTTTTT

clone_size: NA
d_call: TRBD1
cdr3_length: 17
j_call: TRBJ1-3
v_call: TRBV3-1/TRBV3-2
cdr3_aa: CASSQEGQVRSGNTIYF
cdr3_nt: TGTGCCAGCAGCCAAGAAGGACAGGTGCGCTCTGGAAACACCATATATTTT

clone_size: once
d_call: TRBD1
cdr3_length: 14
j_call: TRBJ2-5
v_call: TRBV18
cdr3_aa: CASSLSTGLETQYF
cdr3_nt: TGTGCCAGCTCACTTTCGACAGGGCTAGAGACCCAGTACTTC

clone_size: once
d_call: NA
cdr3_length: 11
j_call: TRBJ2-7
v_call: TRBV18
cdr3_aa: CASSLDYEQYF
cdr3_nt: TGTGCCAGCTCCCTAGACTACGAGCAGTACTTC

clone_size: NA
d_call: TRBD2
cdr3_length: 18
j_call: TRBJ2-7
v_call: TRBV7-2
cdr3_aa: CASSKRKLAGGPPYEQYF
cdr3_nt: TGTGCCAGCAGCAAAAGGAAACTAGCGGGGGGACCCCCCTACGAGCAGTACTTC

clone_size: NA
d_call: TRBD1
cdr3_length: 13
j_call: TRBJ1-2
v_call: TRBV11-2
cdr3_aa: CASSWDRGYGYTF
cdr3_nt: TGTGCCAGCTCCTGGGACAGAGGCTATGGCTACACCTTC

clone_size: NA
d_call: TRBD1
cdr3_length: 19
j_call: TRBJ1-5
v_call: TRBV10-3
cdr3_aa: CAPQRGTGFGTPQNQPQHF
cdr3_nt: TGTGCCCCGCAGCGAGGGACAGGCTTTGGAACCCCCCAAAATCAGCCCCAGCATTTT

clone_size: NA
d_call: NA
cdr3_length: 11
j_call: TRBJ2-7
v_call: TRBV20-1
cdr3_aa: CSGAETYEQYF
cdr3_nt: TGCAGTGGAGCCGAAACCTACGAGCAGTACTTC

clone_size: NA
d_call: TRBD1
cdr3_length: 15
j_call: TRBJ1-2
v_call: TRBV7-2
cdr3_aa: CASSLATGPNYGYTF
cdr3_nt: TGTGCCAGCAGCTTAGCGACAGGGCCTAACTATGGCTACACCTTC

clone_size: NA
d_call: NA
cdr3_length: 13
j_call: TRBJ2-1
v_call: TRBV10-3
cdr3_aa: CAISEPRVHEQFF
cdr3_nt: TGTGCCATCAGTGAGCCCAGGGTCCATGAGCAGTTCTTC

clone_size: once
d_call: TRBD2
cdr3_length: 15
j_call: TRBJ2-7
v_call: TRBV7-2
cdr3_aa: CASSLVTSGGYEQYF
cdr3_nt: TGTGCCAGCAGCTTAGTGACTAGCGGGGGATACGAGCAGTACTTC

clone_size: NA
d_call: TRBD1
cdr3_length: 15
j_call: TRBJ1-4
v_call: TRBV25-1
cdr3_aa: CASSEWGTGDEKLFF
cdr3_nt: TGTGCCAGCAGTGAATGGGGGACAGGGGATGAAAAACTGTTTTTT